Each of the 27 T cell receptor beta chains below was sequenced from the same sample in a study of T cell responses to AZD1222 COVID-19 vaccine. Clones were sequenced by immunoSEQ multiplex PCR, and TCRdb holds only the in-frame ones, with some missing. The sample has about 120,000 clones; 80% to 90% are singletons. The input for sequencing was peripheral blood, taken on day 0 of AZD1222 vaccination. These receptor sequences come from an adult in good health.

V usage is TRBV7-2 and J usage is TRBJ2-3, with 11 nucleotides matching TRBD2. V dropped 5 bases and J dropped 4; count of bases not matched to a gene: 14. Germline-derived CDR1 and CDR2 are SGHTA and FQGNSA. CDR3 size: 18 residues. For the CDR3, the DNA is TGTGCCAGCAGCCCCTGGGGTCTAGCGGGAGGAGGGGCAGATACGCAGTATTTT. Its translation: CASSPWGLAGGGADTQYF.

The chain carries TRBV28 and TRBJ1-5; D uncertain. The CDR3 length is 13 residues. V lost 6 bases and J 3 bases, leaving 9 bases between the germline ends. CDR1 and CDR2 (germline): MDHEN, SYDVKM. The CDR3 loop reads CASSRRDNQPQHF. The CDR3 DNA is TGTGCCAGCAGCCGACGGGACAATCAGCCCCAGCATTTT.

V usage is TRBV7-2 and J usage is TRBJ1-1, with 7 positions matching TRBD1. The CDR3 runs to 14 residues. The V and J ends lost 6 bases and 6 bases, in that order; junction bases with no gene match: 10. Germline V lookup: CDR1 SGHTA, CDR2 FQGNSA. CDR3 in amino acids: CASSLKGAVSEAFF. The CDR3 DNA reads TGTGCCAGCAGTTTAAAGGGGGCGGTGTCTGAAGCTTTCTTT.

V and J are TRBV18 and TRBJ1-2, with a weak D call TRBD1 (6 bases). Per the germline V gene, CDR1 is KGHSH and CDR2 is LQKENI. The CDR3 is made up of 15 amino acids. Trimming took 4 bases from V and 5 from J, leaving 17 bases between them. CDR3 DNA sequence: TGTGCCAGCTCACAAGGACAGAACCCCCAATATGGCTACACCTTC. Residues: CASSQGQNPQYGYTF. Using reference TRBV18 and TRBJ1-2 for the parts outside the CDR3, the full variable domain is NAGVMQNPRHLVRRRGQEARLRCSPMKGHSHVYWYRQLPEEGLKFMVYLQKENIIDESGMPKERFSAEFPKEGPSILRIQQVVRGDSAAYFCASSQGQNPQYGYTFGSGTRLTVV.

V and J are TRBV12-3 or TRBV12-4 and TRBJ1-5; TRBD1 agrees at 9 bases. The CDR3 covers 13 residues. V lost 6 bases, J lost 7 bases, and 4 bases stayed unmatched. CDR3 sequence: CASRDRGGQPQHF. The CDR3 DNA reads TGTGCCAGCAGAGACAGGGGGGGCCAGCCCCAGCATTTT.

This clone appeared a single time. The chain recombines TRBV9 with TRBJ2-3; 9 nucleotides line up with TRBD2. The CDR3 runs 15 residues. From germline, CDR1 is SGDLS and CDR2 YYNGEE. The J segment lost 4 bases and the V segment lost 4 bases, leaving 7 bases of the junction unmatched. The CDR3 region is CASSLRGTSSDTQYF. In DNA, the CDR3 is TGTGCCAGCAGCCTTCGGGGGACTAGCTCAGATACGCAGTATTTT.

This chain uses TRBV5-1 with TRBJ2-3; maybe TRBD1 (5 bases). Germline V gives CDR1 SGHRS, CDR2 YFSETQ. This CDR3 is 14 amino acids long. The V and J ends lost 4 bases and 4 bases respectively, with 13 bases between them. CDR3 sequence (DNA): TGCGCCAGCAGCCCCCGAACAGGCTCAGATACGCAGTATTTT. Protein product: CASSPRTGSDTQYF.

The chain links TRBV28 to TRBJ1-4, with D possibly being TRBD1 (6 bases). The CDR3 runs 16 residues. Germline-derived CDR1 and CDR2 are MDHEN and SYDVKM. Trimming left V 7 bases short and J 1 base short, with 16 bases between. The CDR3 bases are TGTGCCAGCACCGATCCCCTACAGGGAACTAATGAAAAACTGTTTTTT. This translates into CASTDPLQGTNEKLFF.

This rearrangement joins TRBV10-3 to TRBJ1-5, with 7 bases aligning to TRBD1. There are 13 residues in the CDR3. The trim removed 10 bases at V and 3 bases at J, leaving 6 bases unmatched. Germline CDR1 is ENHRY and CDR2 is SYGVKD. Here the CDR3 reads CATQGTVNQPQHF. CDR3 sequence (DNA): TGTGCCACACAGGGGACAGTCAATCAGCCCCAGCATTTT.

J is TRBJ2-7 and V is TRBV18; D unresolved. Germline assignment: CDR1 KGHSH and CDR2 LQKENI. Trimming cost V 1 base and J 6 bases, with 10 bases left between them. The CDR3 consists of 13 residues. The CDR3 region has the DNA TGTGCCAGCTCACCACGTCAGATTAGCGAGCAGTACTTC. This translates into CASSPRQISEQYF. Full variable domain (outside the CDR3, taken from reference TRBV18 and TRBJ2-7): NAGVMQNPRHLVRRRGQEARLRCSPMKGHSHVYWYRQLPEEGLKFMVYLQKENIIDESGMPKERFSAEFPKEGPSILRIQQVVRGDSAAYFCASSPRQISEQYFGPGTRLTVT.

The chain carries TRBV7-2 and TRBJ2-7; 12 nucleotides match TRBD2. Germline values: CDR1 SGHTA, CDR2 FQGNSA. The CDR3 totals 16 residues. V was pared by 1 base and J by 3 bases, with 4 bases of the junction left unmatched. For the CDR3, the DNA is TGTGCCAGCAGCTTAGGACTAGCGGGGGTTTACTACGAGCAGTACTTC. Its protein product is CASSLGLAGVYYEQYF.

The chain uses TRBV5-6 and TRBJ2-7, with D possibly being TRBD2 (5 bases). Trimming left V 4 bases short and J 5 bases short, with 16 bases between. Germline-derived CDR1 and CDR2 are SGHDT and YYEEEE. CDR3 length: 14 residues. The CDR3 spells CASSPRSGFNEQYF. CDR3 in DNA: TGTGCCAGCAGCCCGCGGTCGGGGTTCAACGAGCAGTACTTC.

The rearrangement uses TRBV4-3 and TRBJ2-3, with D perhaps matching TRBD2 (7 bases). The CDR3 covers 20 residues. V lost 1 base to trimming and J lost 3 bases, with 26 bases between them. CDR1 is LGHNA, CDR2 YSLEER, per germline. This chain's CDR3 is CASSQVPRVGLGGTTDTQYF. CDR3 DNA: TGCGCCAGCAGCCAAGTCCCAAGAGTTGGACTAGGGGGGACTACAGATACGCAGTATTTT.

This clone was found a few times. The chain joins TRBV7-2 to TRBJ2-7, with TRBD2 matching 7 bases. J gave up 5 bases and V 3 bases, and 7 bases lay outside the gene matches. Germline V gene lookup returns CDR1 SGHTA and CDR2 FQGNSA. The CDR3 has 14 amino acids. CDR3 region: CASSLRAGRDEQYF. In nucleotides, the CDR3 is TGTGCCAGCAGCTTGAGGGCGGGGAGGGACGAGCAGTACTTC.

J is TRBJ2-7 and V is TRBV20-1; D unclear. The CDR3 contains 10 residues. Germline V gives CDR1 DFQATT, CDR2 SNEGSKA (reference sequence). V was cut by 3 bases and J by 10 bases, with 10 bases left in between. The DNA for the CDR3 is TGCAGTGCTAGCCCCGGTCGACAGTACTTC. Protein: CSASPGRQYF.

The J gene is TRBJ2-7, the V gene TRBV19, with 9 positions matching TRBD1. CDR3 length equals 15 residues. Germline CDR1 is LNHDA and CDR2 is SQIVND (reference sequence). Trimming cost V 6 bases and J 2 bases; bases outside gene matches: 8. Here the CDR3 reads CASSALTGGAYEQYF. The DNA of the CDR3 is TGTGCCAGTAGCGCCCTGACAGGGGGGGCCTACGAGCAGTACTTC.

This rearrangement joins TRBV7-9 to TRBJ2-7; the D is unclear. V was cut by 6 bases and J by 2 bases, with 14 bases left in between. Germline values: CDR1 SEHNR, CDR2 FQNEAQ (reference sequence). The CDR3 has 14 amino acids. This CDR3 reads CASRPLGGTYEQYF. In DNA form, the CDR3 reads TGTGCCAGCAGGCCCCTAGGCGGAACCTACGAGCAGTACTTC.

The chain employs TRBV3-1 (or the pseudogene TRBV3-2) and TRBJ1-5; TRBD1 might be the D (5 bases). There are 16 residues in the CDR3. Germline values: CDR1 LGHDT, CDR2 YNNKEL (reference sequence). V lost 1 base and J 2 bases, leaving 12 bases between the germline ends. CDR3 in amino acids: CASSQVGGEGNQPQHF. CDR3 coding DNA: TGTGCCAGCAGCCAAGTTGGGGGAGAGGGCAATCAGCCCCAGCATTTT.

Only a few counts were recorded for this clone. The chain employs TRBV7-2 and TRBJ1-2; 9 positions match TRBD1. CDR1 is SGHTA, CDR2 FQGNSA, per germline. The CDR3 sequence is 14 residues long. Unmatched junction bases numbered 6, after V lost 4 bases and J lost 6 bases. CDR3: CASSSTGGGNGYTF. The CDR3 DNA follows: TGTGCCAGCAGCTCTACAGGGGGCGGCAATGGCTACACCTTC.

This chain links TRBV5-1 with TRBJ2-7; 7 bases align to TRBD1. CDR1 and CDR2 (germline): SGHRS, YFSETQ. This CDR3 comprises 13 residues. After removal of 4 bases from V and 3 bases from J, the junction contained 4 bases not matched to a gene. The DNA of the CDR3 is TGCGCCAGCAGCCCGACAGGGAACTACGAGCAGTACTTC. It codes for CASSPTGNYEQYF.

This clone was seen only once. The chain has TRBV7-9 and TRBJ2-3; the D gene is possibly TRBD2 (5 bases). The CDR3 contains 16 residues. The V end was cut by 1 base, the J end by 0 bases, with 11 bases between. Germline CDR1 SEHNR, CDR2 FQNEAQ (reference sequence). The chain's CDR3 is CASSLGLALSTDTQYF. Here the CDR3 DNA reads TGTGCCAGCAGCTTAGGGCTAGCCCTCAGCACAGATACGCAGTATTTT.

V gene TRBV3-1 (or the pseudogene TRBV3-2) combines with J gene TRBJ2-7, with D possibly TRBD1 on 6 matching bases. Per the germline V gene, CDR1 is LGHDT and CDR2 is YNNKEL (reference sequence). The ends were cut back, 5 bases at V and 6 bases at J, with 17 bases in the middle. The CDR3 extends over 14 amino acids. CDR3 loop: CASSSPTGAAEQYF. For the CDR3, the DNA is TGTGCCAGCAGCTCTCCGACAGGTGCTGCCGAGCAGTACTTC.

The genes are TRBV6-6 and TRBJ2-7, with D perhaps assigned TRBD1 or TRBD2 (5 bases each). The V gene's germline CDR1 is MNHNY and CDR2 SVGAGI (reference sequence). The CDR3 is 14 amino acids. Between the trimmed V and J ends, which lost 2 bases and 3 bases, there was a span of 11 bases. CDR3 nucleotide sequence: TGTGCCAGCAGTTACGGGACCGATTTCTACGAGCAGTACTTC. Residues: CASSYGTDFYEQYF.

The chain is built from TRBV19 and TRBJ2-1; no clear D gene. CDR3 length equals 12 residues. Trimming cost V 5 bases and J 4 bases, with 6 bases left between them. Germline V gene data show CDR1 as LNHDA and CDR2 as SQIVND (reference sequence). CDR3 in amino acids: CASSSRYNEQFF. The CDR3 DNA follows: TGTGCCAGTAGTTCGAGATACAATGAGCAGTTCTTC.

The chain is built from TRBV10-3 and TRBJ1-1, with D possibly TRBD1 on 5 matching bases. Between the trimmed V and J ends, which lost 3 bases and 5 bases, there was a span of 16 bases. The CDR3 runs to 15 residues. CDR1 is ENHRY and CDR2 is SYGVKD in the germline V gene. The CDR3 reads CAISDPKGAGTEAFF. DNA of the CDR3: TGTGCCATCAGTGACCCGAAAGGGGCTGGGACTGAAGCTTTCTTT.

The chain links TRBV12-3 or TRBV12-4 to TRBJ2-1; D is unclear. The CDR3 totals 13 residues. With 5 bases removed from V and 7 bases from J, the gap between germline ends came to 12 bases. CDR3 sequence reads: CASSQGPANEQFF. For the CDR3, the DNA is TGTGCCAGCAGTCAAGGACCCGCAAATGAGCAGTTCTTC.

The V call is TRBV27, the J call TRBJ1-1; D is perhaps TRBD1 (5 bases). The CDR3 contains 13 residues. Trimming left V 6 bases short and J 3 bases short, with 11 bases between. Germline V gene sequence: CDR1 MNHEY, CDR2 SMNVEV (reference sequence). CDR3 sequence reads: CASSTAGYTEAFF. The CDR3 DNA is TGTGCCAGCAGCACCGCAGGGTACACTGAAGCTTTCTTT.